This T cell receptor (beta chain) was sequenced during a study of CD8 T cells in ankylosing spondylitis. Trimming took 2 bases from V and 5 from J, leaving 18 bases between them. Looked up from germline, CDR1 is ENHRY and CDR2 is SYGVKD. This CDR3 region has 16 residues. Overall study results and limits: CD8+ cells made up the disease-linked clones, which were relatively rare in peripheral blood. Clones tied to disease were said to be significantly enriched in matched ankylosing spondylitis synovial fluid.

MiXCR, applied by TCRdb to the 5' RACE reads, yields one record per CDR3 protein. This table has tens of thousands of distinct CDR3 sequences, approximately 11% appearing once. This clonotype has a count of ten or more. Antigen unknown. This TCR derives from a male donor with ankylosing spondylitis or in good health (not recorded which). V usage is TRBV10-3 and J usage is TRBJ2-5; tentative D call: TRBD2 (5 bases). Sequencing used blood, either unsorted or a sorted T cell fraction (not recorded which). The CDR3 region is CAISEGPSPGSETQYF. The CDR3 DNA sequence: TGTGCCATCAGTGAGGGCCCTTCACCGGGATCCGAGACCCAGTACTTC.